This record looks at one T cell receptor (beta chain) sequence and its context. The data are from a study of blood T cell repertoires in COVID-19. In the authors' workflow: Reference gene primer amplification gave nucleated cell count estimates. Sequenced by immunoSEQ multiplex PCR; TCRdb stores in-frame clones only, minus some. That table furnishes V, J and clone size, whereas the DNA furnished D and trimming. The repertoire holds over 95,000 clones, with 85% to 90% as singletons. This CDR3 region has 15 residues. Per the germline V gene, CDR1 is LNHDA and CDR2 is SQIVND (reference sequence). V gave up 5 bases and J gave up 3 bases; unmatched junction bases: 4.

The sequence was obtained from a human donor with acute or convalescent COVID-19. The donor label of this sample is uncertain. The specimen sequenced was peripheral blood. This chain joins TRBV19 and TRBJ2-2; 9 bases fit TRBD1. CDR3 sequence reads: CASSRQGEDTGELFF. DNA of the CDR3: TGTGCCAGTAGTCGACAGGGGGAAGACACCGGGGAGCTGTTTTTT.